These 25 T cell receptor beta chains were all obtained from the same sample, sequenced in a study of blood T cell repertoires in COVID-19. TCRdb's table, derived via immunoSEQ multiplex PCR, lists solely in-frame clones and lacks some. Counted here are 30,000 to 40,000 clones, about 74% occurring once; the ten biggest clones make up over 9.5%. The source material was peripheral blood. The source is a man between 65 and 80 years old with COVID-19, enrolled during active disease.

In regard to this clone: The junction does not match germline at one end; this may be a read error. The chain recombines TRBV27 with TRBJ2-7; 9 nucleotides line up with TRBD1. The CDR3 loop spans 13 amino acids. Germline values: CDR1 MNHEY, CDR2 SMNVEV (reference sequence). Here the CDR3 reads CASGGQGSYQQYF. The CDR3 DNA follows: TGTGCCAGCGGGGGACAGGGCTCCTACCAGCAGTACTTC.

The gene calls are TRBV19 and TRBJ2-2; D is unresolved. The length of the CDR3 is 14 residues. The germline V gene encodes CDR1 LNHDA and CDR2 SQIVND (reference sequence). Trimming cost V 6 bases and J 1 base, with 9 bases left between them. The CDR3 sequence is CASSPVVNTGELFF. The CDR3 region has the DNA TGTGCCAGTAGCCCGGTTGTGAACACCGGGGAGCTGTTTTTT.

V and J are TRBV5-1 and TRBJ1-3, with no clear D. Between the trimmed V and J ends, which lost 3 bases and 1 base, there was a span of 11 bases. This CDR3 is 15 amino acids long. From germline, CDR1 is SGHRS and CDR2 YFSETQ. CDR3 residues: CASSYFSGSGNTIYF. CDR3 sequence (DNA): TGCGCCAGCAGCTATTTTTCGGGGTCTGGAAACACCATATATTTT.

The CDR3: CASSAQGNYEQYF. Written as DNA, the CDR3 is TGTGCCAGTAGTGCACAGGGGAACTACGAGCAGTACTTC. The chain is built from TRBV19 and TRBJ2-7; 7 positions agree with TRBD1. The V segment lost 5 bases and the J segment 3 bases; nucleotides outside the gene matches: 4. Germline V gene lookup returns CDR1 LNHDA and CDR2 SQIVND (reference sequence). This CDR3 region has 13 residues.

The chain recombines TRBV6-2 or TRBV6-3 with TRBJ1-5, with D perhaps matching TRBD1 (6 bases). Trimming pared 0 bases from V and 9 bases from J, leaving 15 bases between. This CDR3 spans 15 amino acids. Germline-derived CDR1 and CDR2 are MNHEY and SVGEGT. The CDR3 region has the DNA TGTGCCAGCAGTTACTCGGCGGGGGCGAGCCGGCCCCAGCATTTT. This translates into CASSYSAGASRPQHF.

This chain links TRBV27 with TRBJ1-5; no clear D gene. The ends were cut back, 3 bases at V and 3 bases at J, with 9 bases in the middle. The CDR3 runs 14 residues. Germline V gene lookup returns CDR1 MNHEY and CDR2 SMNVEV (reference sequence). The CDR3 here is CASSLGTVNQPQHF. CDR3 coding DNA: TGTGCCAGCAGTTTGGGCACAGTCAATCAGCCCCAGCATTTT.

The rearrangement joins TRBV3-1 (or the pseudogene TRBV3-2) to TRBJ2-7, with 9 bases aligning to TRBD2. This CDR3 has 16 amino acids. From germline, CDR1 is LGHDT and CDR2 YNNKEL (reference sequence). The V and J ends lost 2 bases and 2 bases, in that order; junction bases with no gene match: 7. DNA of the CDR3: TGTGCCAGCAGCCAAATAGCGGGAGCGGGTCCCTACGAGCAGTACTTC. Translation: CASSQIAGAGPYEQYF.

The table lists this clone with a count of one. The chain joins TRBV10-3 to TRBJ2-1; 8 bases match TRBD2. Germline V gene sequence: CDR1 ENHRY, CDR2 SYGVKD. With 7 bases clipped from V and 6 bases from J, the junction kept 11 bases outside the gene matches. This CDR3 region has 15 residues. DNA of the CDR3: TGTGCCATCAACGGCGGGGGGACCGGGGTCAATGAGCAGTTCTTC. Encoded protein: CAINGGGTGVNEQFF.

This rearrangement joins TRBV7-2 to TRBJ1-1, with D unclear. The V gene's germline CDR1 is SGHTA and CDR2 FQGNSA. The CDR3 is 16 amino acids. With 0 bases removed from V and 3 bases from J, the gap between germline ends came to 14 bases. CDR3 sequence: CASSLALTRVDTEAFF. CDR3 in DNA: TGTGCCAGCAGCTTAGCGCTAACGAGAGTCGACACTGAAGCTTTCTTT.

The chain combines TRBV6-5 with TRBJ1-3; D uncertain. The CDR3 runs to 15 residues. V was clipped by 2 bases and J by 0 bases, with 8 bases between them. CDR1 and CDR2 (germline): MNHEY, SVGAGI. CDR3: CASSYQRTSGNTIYF. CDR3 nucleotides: TGTGCCAGCAGTTACCAGCGAACCTCTGGAAACACCATATATTTT.

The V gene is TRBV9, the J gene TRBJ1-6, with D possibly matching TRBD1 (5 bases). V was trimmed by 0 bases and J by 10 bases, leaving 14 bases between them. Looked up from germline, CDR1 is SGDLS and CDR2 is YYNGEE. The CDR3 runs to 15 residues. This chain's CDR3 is CASSVAYQGWSPLHF. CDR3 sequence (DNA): TGTGCCAGCAGCGTAGCGTACCAGGGTTGGTCACCCCTCCACTTT.

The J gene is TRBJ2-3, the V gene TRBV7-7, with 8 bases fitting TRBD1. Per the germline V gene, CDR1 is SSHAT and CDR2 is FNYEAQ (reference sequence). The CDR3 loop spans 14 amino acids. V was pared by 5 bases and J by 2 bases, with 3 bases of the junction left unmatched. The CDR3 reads CASSKGQATDTQYF. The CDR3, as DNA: TGTGCCAGCAGCAAGGGACAGGCCACAGATACGCAGTATTTT.

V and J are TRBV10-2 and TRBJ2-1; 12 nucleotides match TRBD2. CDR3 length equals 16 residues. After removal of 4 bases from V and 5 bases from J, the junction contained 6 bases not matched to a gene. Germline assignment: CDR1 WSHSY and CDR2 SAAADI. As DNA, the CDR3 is TGCGCCAGCAGTGCGAAACTAGCGGGAGGAAACAATGAGCAGTTCTTC. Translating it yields CASSAKLAGGNNEQFF.

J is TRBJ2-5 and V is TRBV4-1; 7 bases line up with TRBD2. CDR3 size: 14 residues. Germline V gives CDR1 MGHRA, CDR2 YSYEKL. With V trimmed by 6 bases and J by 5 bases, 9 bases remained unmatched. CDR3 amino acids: CASSTLGGTETQYF. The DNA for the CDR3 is TGCGCCAGCAGTACCCTGGGGGGGACTGAGACCCAGTACTTC.

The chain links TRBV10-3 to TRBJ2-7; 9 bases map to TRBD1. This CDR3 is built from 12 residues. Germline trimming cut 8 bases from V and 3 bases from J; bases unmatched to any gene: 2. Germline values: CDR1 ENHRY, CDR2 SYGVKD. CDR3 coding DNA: TGTGCCATCGAGGACAGGGGCTACGAGCAGTACTTC. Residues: CAIEDRGYEQYF.

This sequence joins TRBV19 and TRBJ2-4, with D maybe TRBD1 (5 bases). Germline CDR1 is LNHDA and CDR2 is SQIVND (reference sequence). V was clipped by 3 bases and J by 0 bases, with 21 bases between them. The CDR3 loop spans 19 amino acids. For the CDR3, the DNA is TGTGCCAGTAGTATTTTACCCTCGACAGCCAGTCTAGCCAAAAACATTCAGTACTTC. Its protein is CASSILPSTASLAKNIQYF.

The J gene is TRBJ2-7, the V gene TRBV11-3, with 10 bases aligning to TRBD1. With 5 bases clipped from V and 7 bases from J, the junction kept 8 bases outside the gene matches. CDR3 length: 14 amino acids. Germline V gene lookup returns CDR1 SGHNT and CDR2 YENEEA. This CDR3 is CASSLWDRGGEQYF. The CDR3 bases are TGTGCCAGCAGCCTCTGGGACAGGGGTGGGGAGCAGTACTTC. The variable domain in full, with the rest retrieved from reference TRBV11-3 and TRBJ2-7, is EAGVVQSPRYKIIEKKQPVAFWCNPISGHNTLYWYLQNLGQGPELLIRYENEEAVDDSQLPKDRFSAERLKGVDSTLKIQPAELGDSAVYLCASSLWDRGGEQYFGPGTRLTVT.

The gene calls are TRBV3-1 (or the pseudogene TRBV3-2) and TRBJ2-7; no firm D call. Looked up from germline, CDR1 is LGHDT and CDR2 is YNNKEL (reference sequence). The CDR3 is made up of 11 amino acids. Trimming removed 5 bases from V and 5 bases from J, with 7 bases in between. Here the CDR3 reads CASSSVHEQYF. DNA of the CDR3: TGTGCCAGCAGCTCGGTTCACGAGCAGTACTTC.

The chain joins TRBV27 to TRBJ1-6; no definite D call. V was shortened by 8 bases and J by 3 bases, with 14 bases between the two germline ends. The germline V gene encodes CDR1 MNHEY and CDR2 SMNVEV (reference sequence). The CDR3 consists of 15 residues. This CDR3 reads CASGGATDYNSPLHF. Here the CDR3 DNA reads TGTGCCAGCGGTGGAGCGACTGACTATAATTCACCCCTCCACTTT.

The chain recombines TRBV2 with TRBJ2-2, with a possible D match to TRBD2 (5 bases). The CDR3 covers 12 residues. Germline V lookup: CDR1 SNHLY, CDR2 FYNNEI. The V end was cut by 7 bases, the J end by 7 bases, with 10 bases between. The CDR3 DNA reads TGTGCCAGCAAGCTGGGAGTCGGGGAGCTGTTTTTT. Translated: CASKLGVGELFF. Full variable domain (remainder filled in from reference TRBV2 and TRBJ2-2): EPEVTQTPSHQVTQMGQEVILRCVPISNHLYFYWYRQILGQKVEFLVSFYNNEISEKSEIFDDQFSVERPDGSNFTLKIRSTKLEDSAMYFCASKLGVGELFFGEGSRLTVL.

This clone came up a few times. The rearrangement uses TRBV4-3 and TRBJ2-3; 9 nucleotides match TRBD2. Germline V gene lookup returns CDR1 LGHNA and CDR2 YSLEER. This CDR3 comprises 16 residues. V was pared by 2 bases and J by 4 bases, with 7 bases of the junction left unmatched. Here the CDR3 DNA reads TGCGCCAGCAGCCAAAGGTTGGCGGGGGGGGCAGATACGCAGTATTTT. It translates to CASSQRLAGGADTQYF.

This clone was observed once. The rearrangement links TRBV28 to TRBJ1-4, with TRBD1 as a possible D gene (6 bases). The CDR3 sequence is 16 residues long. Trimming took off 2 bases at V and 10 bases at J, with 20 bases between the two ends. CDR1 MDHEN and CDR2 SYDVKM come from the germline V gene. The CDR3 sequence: CASSLAGDRGFPKLFF. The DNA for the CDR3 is TGTGCCAGCAGTTTAGCAGGGGACCGGGGATTCCCAAAACTGTTTTTT.

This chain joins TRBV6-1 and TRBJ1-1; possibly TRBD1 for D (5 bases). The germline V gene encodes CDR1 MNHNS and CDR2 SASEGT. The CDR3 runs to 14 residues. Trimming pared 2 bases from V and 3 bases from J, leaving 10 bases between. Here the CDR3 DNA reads TGTGCCAGCAGTGAAATAAGGGGCTACACTGAAGCTTTCTTT. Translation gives CASSEIRGYTEAFF.

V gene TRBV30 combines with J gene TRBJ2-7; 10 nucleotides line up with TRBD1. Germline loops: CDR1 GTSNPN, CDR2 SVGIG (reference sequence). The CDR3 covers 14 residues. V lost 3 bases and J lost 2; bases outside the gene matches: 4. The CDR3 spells CAWRGQGTTYEQYF. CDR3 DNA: TGTGCCTGGAGGGGACAGGGGACTACCTACGAGCAGTACTTC.

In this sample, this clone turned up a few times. CDR3 DNA sequence: TGTGCCAGCAGCCCGCTAGGTAGCGCATCCTACGAGCAGTACTTC. It specifies CASSPLGSASYEQYF. This chain joins TRBV11-1 and TRBJ2-7; a weak D match, TRBD2 (5 bases). The CDR3 covers 15 residues. Trimming pared 5 bases from V and 1 base from J, leaving 15 bases between. Germline assignment: CDR1 SGHAT and CDR2 FQDESV (reference sequence).